Below are 23 T cell receptor beta chains sequenced from a single sample in a study of blood T cell repertoires in COVID-19. Produced via immunoSEQ multiplex PCR; TCRdb's table is partial and in-frame only. The table includes 75,000 to 90,000 clones, about 73% detected once. Sequencing was performed on peripheral blood. Receptors originate from a man aged 60-69 years with COVID-19, enrolled during active disease.

This chain uses TRBV9 with TRBJ2-1, with TRBD2 matching over 14 bases. The V gene's germline CDR1 is SGDLS and CDR2 YYNGEE. V was clipped by 4 bases and J by 6 bases; unmatched bases: 3. This CDR3 has 15 residues. CDR3 protein: CASSPGLAGVNEQFF. CDR3 DNA sequence: TGTGCCAGCAGCCCGGGACTAGCGGGAGTCAATGAGCAGTTCTTC.

The V gene is TRBV3-1 (or the pseudogene TRBV3-2), the J gene TRBJ2-3; D is ambiguous. V lost 0 bases, J lost 12 bases, and 13 bases lay in between. The CDR3 loop spans 13 amino acids. Looked up from germline, CDR1 is LGHDT and CDR2 is YNNKEL (reference sequence). CDR3 region: CASSQDIVSPQYF. In DNA form, the CDR3 reads TGTGCCAGCAGCCAAGATATAGTATCCCCCCAGTATTTT.

The rearrangement links TRBV7-3 to TRBJ2-1, with 8 nucleotides matching TRBD1. With V trimmed by 6 bases and J by 9 bases, 7 bases remained unmatched. CDR3 length: 13 residues. CDR1 SGHTA and CDR2 FQGTGA come from the germline V gene. CDR3 sequence reads: CASSFQGAAEQFF. The DNA for the CDR3 is TGTGCCAGCAGTTTTCAGGGGGCGGCTGAGCAGTTCTTC.

There are many counts of this clone. The CDR3 DNA is TGTGCCAGCAGCCCCGACAGGGGAGGCGGAAATTCACCCCTCCACTTT. Translated: CASSPDRGGGNSPLHF. The chain couples TRBV7-9 to TRBJ1-6; 8 bases agree with TRBD1. Germline V gene data show CDR1 as SEHNR and CDR2 as FQNEAQ (reference sequence). The CDR3 spans 16 residues. The ends lost 5 bases at V and 7 bases at J; junction bases unmatched: 10.

This clone has more than one count but fewer than ten. At the DNA level, this CDR3 is encoded by other sequences in the same sample as well. This chain uses TRBV5-4 with TRBJ1-1, with 9 bases that match TRBD1. The CDR3 sequence is 13 residues long. The V segment lost 3 bases and the J segment 3 bases; nucleotides outside the gene matches: 0. CDR1 and CDR2 (germline): SGHNT, YYREEE (reference sequence). The CDR3 sequence: CASSWTGDTEAFF. The CDR3 nucleotides read TGTGCCAGCAGCTGGACAGGGGACACTGAAGCTTTCTTT.

CDR3 DNA sequence: TGTGCCATCAGATCCCTTGGTGGTAGCGGTTACGAGCAGTACTTC. Its translation is CAIRSLGGSGYEQYF. The V and J genes are TRBV10-3 and TRBJ2-7; perhaps TRBD2 as D (6 bases). The CDR3 sequence is 15 residues long. CDR1 and CDR2 from the germline V gene are ENHRY and SYGVKD. Trimming took 6 bases from V and 4 from J, leaving 19 bases between them.

The V and J genes are TRBV3-1 (or the pseudogene TRBV3-2) and TRBJ2-1; TRBD2 agrees at 7 bases. In germline, CDR1 is LGHDT, CDR2 YNNKEL (reference sequence). CDR3 length equals 15 residues. V was clipped by 2 bases and J by 7 bases; unmatched bases: 8. The CDR3 is CASSQNLAAQNEQFF. The CDR3 nucleotides read TGTGCCAGCAGCCAAAACCTAGCGGCCCAAAATGAGCAGTTCTTC.

V and J are TRBV30 and TRBJ1-6; 9 positions match TRBD1. V gave up 5 bases and J gave up 7 bases; unmatched junction bases: 3. Germline V CDR1 and CDR2: GTSNPN, SVGIG (reference sequence). The CDR3 covers 13 residues. The chain's CDR3 is CAWVTGGNSPLHF. DNA for the CDR3: TGTGCCTGGGTGACAGGGGGGAATTCACCCCTCCACTTT.

This clone was counted between two and nine times. V and J are TRBV2 and TRBJ2-7; possible D gene TRBD1, 6 bases. CDR1 is SNHLY, CDR2 FYNNEI, per germline. V shed 1 base and J shed 5 bases, with 21 bases lying between them. The CDR3 has 17 residues. Here the CDR3 DNA reads TGTGCCAGCAGTGAAGGGGAACAGGGAGCTAAACTCCACGAGCAGTACTTC. Residues: CASSEGEQGAKLHEQYF.

The chain joins TRBV19 to TRBJ1-4, with TRBD1 matching 9 bases. The germline gives CDR1 LNHDA, CDR2 SQIVND (reference sequence). Trimming cost V 5 bases and J 5 bases; bases outside gene matches: 9. This CDR3 contains 16 residues. The CDR3 spells CASSPSPGTGNEKLFF. Written as DNA, the CDR3 is TGTGCCAGTAGTCCCAGTCCAGGGACAGGGAATGAAAAACTGTTTTTT.

The rearrangement uses TRBV5-1 and TRBJ1-2; D might be TRBD1 (6 bases). Germline V lookup: CDR1 SGHRS, CDR2 YFSETQ. V lost 4 bases and J 4 bases, leaving 14 bases between the germline ends. The CDR3 has 14 residues. CDR3 bases: TGCGCCAGCAGCCCGGTGACAGGCCCCTATGGCTACACCTTC. Residues: CASSPVTGPYGYTF.

The gene calls are TRBV15 and TRBJ2-6, with D possibly being TRBD1 (5 bases). This CDR3 has 16 residues. The germline CDR1 and CDR2 sequences are LNHNV and YYDKDF (reference sequence). The germline V and J ends were trimmed by 5 bases and 0 bases, with 11 bases remaining between them. CDR3 bases: TGTGCCACCAGCGGGTACAGGATCTCTGGGGCCAACGTCCTGACTTTC. Amino acids: CATSGYRISGANVLTF.

This chain connects TRBV6-6 to TRBJ2-1; 14 bases fit TRBD2. Germline lookup yields CDR1 MNHNY and CDR2 SVGAGI (reference sequence). V dropped 5 bases and J dropped 5; count of bases not matched to a gene: 5. The CDR3 totals 16 residues. Here the CDR3 DNA reads TGTGCCAGCAGTCCCCCGGGACTAGCGGGAGACAATGAGCAGTTCTTC. This encodes CASSPPGLAGDNEQFF.

This CDR3 reads CASSSGNGRGSTGELFF. The CDR3 nucleotides are TGCGCCAGCAGCTCCGGCAATGGAAGGGGCAGCACCGGGGAGCTGTTTTTT. The chain recombines TRBV4-1 with TRBJ2-2; D is perhaps TRBD1 (5 bases). Trimming stripped 5 bases from V and 4 bases from J, with 20 bases between. The CDR3 covers 17 residues. The germline CDR1 and CDR2 sequences are MGHRA and YSYEKL.

This rearrangement joins TRBV7-2 to TRBJ2-7, with D perhaps matching TRBD2 (5 bases). The CDR3 is made up of 15 amino acids. The V end was cut by 1 base, the J end by 3 bases, with 13 bases between. The germline V gene encodes CDR1 SGHTA and CDR2 FQGNSA. The CDR3 bases are TGTGCCAGCAGCTTAGATGATAGCGCTTACTACGAGCAGTACTTC. Translating it yields CASSLDDSAYYEQYF.

The V gene is TRBV18, the J gene TRBJ2-2, with D possibly being TRBD1 (6 bases). Germline CDR1 reads KGHSH; CDR2 reads LQKENI. The germline V and J ends were trimmed by 5 bases and 2 bases, with 9 bases remaining between them. The CDR3 is 14 residues long. The CDR3 nucleotides are TGTGCCAGCTCAACGGACAGCAACACCGGGGAGCTGTTTTTT. Translating it yields CASSTDSNTGELFF. Full variable domain (remainder filled in from reference TRBV18 and TRBJ2-2): NAGVMQNPRHLVRRRGQEARLRCSPMKGHSHVYWYRQLPEEGLKFMVYLQKENIIDESGMPKERFSAEFPKEGPSILRIQQVVRGDSAAYFCASSTDSNTGELFFGEGSRLTVL.

This clone has only one observation. The chain links TRBV4-3 to TRBJ1-4; D gene ambiguous. CDR1 and CDR2 (germline): LGHNA, YSLEER. V was shortened by 0 bases and J by 5 bases, with 10 bases between the two germline ends. The CDR3 extends over 15 amino acids. CDR3 bases: TGCGCCAGCAGCCAAGAAGCGTTTTCCAATGAAAAACTGTTTTTT. It specifies CASSQEAFSNEKLFF.

The rearrangement uses TRBV9 and TRBJ2-3; TRBD1 matches at 7 bases. CDR3 length: 17 residues. The ends lost 4 bases at V and 3 bases at J; junction bases unmatched: 14. Germline V lookup: CDR1 SGDLS, CDR2 YYNGEE. The CDR3 loop reads CASSSPPGSGGTDTQYF. CDR3 sequence (DNA): TGTGCCAGCAGCTCCCCGCCGGGCTCAGGGGGAACAGATACGCAGTATTTT.

The chain joins TRBV2 to TRBJ2-2; 15 positions match TRBD2. Trimming at V came to 6 bases and at J to 4 bases, leaving 9 bases not matched to a gene. The V gene's germline CDR1 is SNHLY and CDR2 FYNNEI. This CDR3 contains 18 residues. The DNA of the CDR3 is TGTGCCAGCAGGGGCGGACTAGCGGGGGGGCCGGGCACCGGGGAGCTGTTTTTT. It translates to CASRGGLAGGPGTGELFF.

The chain is built from TRBV2 and TRBJ2-7; D is unclear. V was clipped by 2 bases and J by 2 bases, with 4 bases between them. The CDR3 length is 12 residues. Germline V gene data show CDR1 as SNHLY and CDR2 as FYNNEI. The chain's CDR3 is CASSELPYEQYF. The CDR3 bases are TGTGCCAGCAGTGAACTACCCTACGAGCAGTACTTC.

The chain has TRBV19 and TRBJ2-7; 8 bases match TRBD1. V dropped 8 bases and J dropped 3; count of bases not matched to a gene: 9. The CDR3 consists of 14 residues. Germline values: CDR1 LNHDA, CDR2 SQIVND (reference sequence). For the CDR3, the DNA is TGTGCCAGTGCAGGGACAGGCAAGGACTACGAGCAGTACTTC. It yields the protein CASAGTGKDYEQYF.

The chain employs TRBV9 and TRBJ2-7; D is ambiguous. Trimming pared 0 bases from V and 0 bases from J, leaving 7 bases between. The CDR3 runs to 14 residues. CDR1 and CDR2 from the germline V gene are SGDLS and YYNGEE. The CDR3 bases are TGTGCCAGCAGCGTAGGGGCGAACTCCTACGAGCAGTACTTC. It codes for CASSVGANSYEQYF.

The chain joins TRBV7-8 to TRBJ1-3; D is ambiguous. The CDR3 length is 12 residues. Germline V lookup: CDR1 SGHVS, CDR2 FQNEAQ. Between the trimmed V and J ends, which lost 4 bases and 7 bases, there was a span of 8 bases. Here the CDR3 reads CASSSGGNTIYF. The CDR3 DNA follows: TGTGCCAGCAGCTCCGGCGGGAACACCATATATTTT. Looking up the rest from reference TRBV7-8 and TRBJ1-3 gives the full variable domain: GAGVSQSPRYKVAKRGQDVALRCDPISGHVSLFWYQQALGQGPEFLTYFQNEAQLDKSGLPSDRFFAERPEGSVSTLKIQRTQQEDSAVYLCASSSGGNTIYFGEGSWLTVV.